Detailed here is one T cell receptor beta chain. No antigen is known for it. This record belongs to a study of T-cell memory formation after mild COVID-19. Study outcomes and limitations: Unconfirmed was the SARS-CoV-2 specificity of second-wave clones that peaked on day 37. Pre-infection memory showed some responding clones, and this suggested that cross-reactive memory joined.

TCRdb re-analysed the 5' RACE reads in MiXCR, keeping a single row per CDR3 protein. The data contain about 350,000 distinct CDR3 sequences, roughly an eighth of them singletons. Germline lookup yields CDR1 SGHRS and CDR2 YFSETQ. CDR3 length equals 15 residues. Between the trimmed V and J ends, which lost 0 bases and 4 bases, there was a span of 13 bases. The rearrangement uses TRBV5-1 and TRBJ1-1, with D possibly being TRBD1 (6 bases). The TCR sequence derives from a man aged 18 to 30 who had mild COVID-19 (a few samples of this study predate the infection). Cell type and time point are not known. Source material: PBMCs or a T cell subset sorted from them (not recorded which). CDR3 sequence: CASSLDREWFTEAFF. The CDR3 bases are TGCGCCAGCAGCTTGGACAGGGAATGGTTCACTGAAGCTTTCTTT.